This T cell receptor beta chain came from a study of T cells after yellow fever vaccination. Universal primer sites and UMIs were introduced during 5'RACE template-switching synthesis of TCR cDNA. One entry per CDR3 protein results from TCRdb running MiXCR on the 5' RACE reads. Here the sample spans 450,000 to 550,000 distinct CDR3 sequences, roughly 22% being singletons. This CDR3 region has 16 residues. Germline V gene lookup returns CDR1 SGHAT and CDR2 FQNNGV. Trimming took 3 bases from V and 2 from J, leaving 14 bases between them. This clonotype was seen ten or more times. This chain joins TRBV11-2 and TRBJ1-5, with D possibly matching TRBD1 (5 bases). The clonotype originates from a man aged 18 to 30 who received the YFV17D yellow fever vaccine. The sample was PBMCs, taken about 21 days after the first yellow fever vaccination. The DNA of the CDR3 is TGTGCCAGCAGCTTCTGTGGGGGGATGGGCAATCAGCCCCAGCATTTT. This gives the protein CASSFCGGMGNQPQHF.